The 11 T cell receptor beta chains presented below share a single source sample, sequenced in a study of T cell changes during pregnancy in multiple sclerosis. TCRdb keeps only in-frame clones here, not all; method: immunoSEQ multiplex PCR. This sample carries 44,000 or so clones, more than 75% of them seen once, and the ten largest clones take around 5.6%. Sequences were derived from CD8+ T cells from peripheral blood mononuclear cells, sampled after pregnancy. These receptor sequences come from a female donor in good health, enrolled as a control in a pregnancy study.

The V call is TRBV5-6, the J call TRBJ2-1; D remains unclear. This CDR3 is built from 12 residues. Trimming stripped 4 bases from V and 4 bases from J, with 6 bases between. Per the germline V gene, CDR1 is SGHDT and CDR2 is YYEEEE. The CDR3: CASSASYNEQFF. The CDR3 DNA sequence: TGTGCCAGCAGCGCGTCGTACAATGAGCAGTTCTTC. Full variable domain (outside the CDR3, taken from reference TRBV5-6 and TRBJ2-1): DAGVTQSPTHLIKTRGQQVTLRCSPKSGHDTVSWYQQALGQGPQFIFQYYEEEERQRGNFPDRFSGHQFPNYSSELNVNALLLGDSALYLCASSASYNEQFFGPGTRLTVL.

V gene TRBV2 combines with J gene TRBJ1-2; TRBD1 agrees at 7 bases. CDR3 length: 16 amino acids. Germline CDR1 and CDR2: SNHLY and FYNNEI. J lost 6 bases, V lost 5 bases, and 15 bases had no gene match. The CDR3 spells CASSPRAPTGEDGYTF. In DNA, the CDR3 is TGTGCCAGCAGTCCCAGAGCCCCTACAGGGGAGGATGGCTACACCTTC. The variable domain in full, completed from reference TRBV2 and TRBJ1-2, reads EPEVTQTPSHQVTQMGQEVILRCVPISNHLYFYWYRQILGQKVEFLVSFYNNEISEKSEIFDDQFSVERPDGSNFTLKIRSTKLEDSAMYFCASSPRAPTGEDGYTFGSGTRLTVV.

This chain joins TRBV27 and TRBJ1-6; D remains unclear. V was shortened by 5 bases and J by 7 bases, with 12 bases between the two germline ends. CDR1 is MNHEY, CDR2 SMNVEV, per germline (reference sequence). CDR3 length: 14 residues. CDR3: CASSPGQANSPLHF. DNA of the CDR3: TGTGCCAGCAGTCCTGGGCAAGCAAATTCACCCCTCCACTTT.

The CDR3 protein is CASSLGGALGYTF. CDR3 nucleotides: TGTGCCAGCAGCCTGGGGGGGGCATTAGGCTACACCTTC. The V call is TRBV2, the J call TRBJ1-2; TRBD1 is a possible D gene (6 bases). Germline values: CDR1 SNHLY, CDR2 FYNNEI. The V end lost 6 bases, the J end lost 8 bases, and 16 bases lay between the germline ends. CDR3 size: 13 residues.

The genes are TRBV15 and TRBJ2-7; 8 nucleotides match TRBD2. This CDR3 spans 14 amino acids. From germline, CDR1 is LNHNV and CDR2 YYDKDF (reference sequence). Trimming took 4 bases from V and 0 from J; bases not matched to a gene: 2. This chain's CDR3 is CATSTSGYSYEQYF. The CDR3 DNA sequence: TGTGCCACCAGCACTAGCGGGTACTCCTACGAGCAGTACTTC.

This chain connects TRBV15 to TRBJ1-1; D call uncertain. The V and J ends lost 10 bases and 8 bases respectively, with 14 bases between them. This CDR3 spans 11 amino acids. CDR1 and CDR2 from the germline V gene are LNHNV and YYDKDF (reference sequence). DNA of the CDR3: TGTGCCATCCAGGACTTTCAAGAAGCTTTCTTT. Protein sequence: CAIQDFQEAFF.

V is TRBV4-3 and J is TRBJ1-1; TRBD1 matches at 8 bases. The V gene end was trimmed by 2 bases and the J gene end by 4 bases; junction bases not matched to a gene: 3. The CDR3 extends over 14 amino acids. Looked up from germline, CDR1 is LGHNA and CDR2 is YSLEER. CDR3 in DNA: TGCGCCAGCAGCCAAAAAGACAGGGGCACTGAAGCTTTCTTT. Protein product: CASSQKDRGTEAFF.

The V gene is TRBV28, the J gene TRBJ2-7; 15 positions agree with TRBD2. CDR3 length equals 16 residues. V shed 5 bases, J shed 6 bases, and the junction held 8 bases outside the gene matches. Germline CDR1 MDHEN, CDR2 SYDVKM. CDR3 DNA: TGTGCCAGCAGTCTGCGGACTAGCGGGGGGGTAGGCGAGCAGTACTTC. It yields the protein CASSLRTSGGVGEQYF.

CDR3 DNA sequence: TGTGCTTTATCAGGAATTAACTACGAGCAGTACTTC. This translates into CALSGINYEQYF. The chain has TRBV30 and TRBJ2-7, with D uncertain. CDR1 is GTSNPN, CDR2 SVGIG, per germline (reference sequence). The CDR3 spans 12 residues.

The CDR3 reads CASSLNWASRIMTEAFF. The CDR3 coding sequence is TGTGCCAGCAGCTTAAACTGGGCATCCCGTATCATGACTGAAGCTTTCTTT. The chain employs TRBV7-8 and TRBJ1-1; no reliable D call. This CDR3 is built from 17 residues. V lost 2 bases, J lost 5 bases, and 21 bases lay in between. The germline CDR1 and CDR2 sequences are SGHVS and FQNEAQ.

The gene calls are TRBV2 and TRBJ1-5; D perhaps matches TRBD1 (5 bases). Germline V gene data show CDR1 as SNHLY and CDR2 as FYNNEI. V lost 2 bases, J lost 3 bases, and 8 bases lay in between. The CDR3 sequence is 14 residues long. CDR3 protein: CASSESGPNQPQHF. CDR3 bases: TGTGCCAGCAGTGAATCAGGGCCCAATCAGCCCCAGCATTTT.